These 20 T cell receptor beta chains were sequenced from one sample in a study of T cell repertoires in cytomegalovirus infection. TCRdb used MiXCR to reprocess the reads, holding one entry per CDR3 protein. Among roughly 760,000 distinct CDR3 sequences listed, 35% to 45% were seen once. Sequencing was carried out using PBMCs. Every receptor here comes from a human donor in good health (CMV status not recorded). Some clones in this sample may be carry-over from other donors' samples.

This clonotype was observed a few times. This chain connects TRBV2 to TRBJ2-5; 11 nucleotides match TRBD1. J was trimmed by 7 bases and V by 7 bases; bases with no gene match: 8. The CDR3 covers 14 residues. In germline, CDR1 is SNHLY, CDR2 FYNNEI. The CDR3 nucleotides read TGTGCCAGCACAACCCCGGGACAGGGGGGGACCCAGTACTTC. It codes for CASTTPGQGGTQYF.

At least ten counts were recorded for this clonotype. The V gene is TRBV5-1, the J gene TRBJ1-4; possibly TRBD1 for D (5 bases). This CDR3 comprises 14 residues. Germline CDR1 is SGHRS and CDR2 is YFSETQ. The ends were cut back, 2 bases at V and 7 bases at J, with 12 bases in the middle. The CDR3 spells CASSFSRQPEKLFF. The CDR3 DNA reads as TGCGCCAGCAGCTTTTCCCGACAGCCTGAAAAACTGTTTTTT. Full variable domain (remainder filled in from reference TRBV5-1 and TRBJ1-4): KAGVTQTPRYLIKTRGQQVTLSCSPISGHRSVSWYQQTPGQGLQFLFEYFSETQRNKGNFPGRFSGRQFSNSRSEMNVSTLELGDSALYLCASSFSRQPEKLFFGSGTQLSVL.

This clonotype was found many times. This chain uses TRBV7-9 with TRBJ2-5; 10 positions agree with TRBD2. The J segment lost 3 bases and the V segment lost 5 bases, leaving 6 bases of the junction unmatched. The CDR3 runs to 15 residues. Germline V gene sequence: CDR1 SEHNR, CDR2 FQNEAQ (reference sequence). CDR3 coding DNA: TGTGCCAGCAGCGCGTCGCTAGCGGGGGAAGAGACCCAGTACTTC. Its protein is CASSASLAGEETQYF.

This clonotype was seen many times. The genes are TRBV12-3 or TRBV12-4 and TRBJ2-3, with 7 bases fitting TRBD1. This CDR3 has 16 amino acids. Trimming took 4 bases from V and 1 from J; bases not matched to a gene: 8. CDR3 residues: CASSSPDRSGTDTQYF. The DNA of the CDR3 is TGTGCCAGCAGTTCACCGGACAGGTCTGGCACAGATACGCAGTATTTT.

This chain joins TRBV5-6 and TRBJ1-6, with 7 positions matching TRBD1. CDR1 is SGHDT, CDR2 YYEEEE, per germline. V lost 4 bases, J lost 8 bases, and 6 bases stayed unmatched. The CDR3 sequence is 14 residues long. This chain's CDR3 is CASSVEGGYSPLHF. In DNA, the CDR3 is TGTGCCAGCAGCGTTGAAGGGGGCTATTCACCCCTCCACTTT.

The chain carries TRBV25-1 and TRBJ1-1; 9 bases map to TRBD1. Trimming took 2 bases from V and 4 from J; bases not matched to a gene: 5. CDR3 length: 15 amino acids. In germline, CDR1 is MGHDK, CDR2 SYGVNS. The CDR3 nucleotides are TGTGCCAGCAGTGAACTGACAGGGGGTCTCACTGAAGCTTTCTTT. It codes for CASSELTGGLTEAFF.

This clonotype came up once. Its ends do not fully match the called genes, so a read error is possible. The rearrangement joins TRBV6-1 to TRBJ1-1; D call uncertain. The CDR3 totals 12 residues. Per the germline V gene, CDR1 is MNHNS and CDR2 is SASEGT. This CDR3 reads CASRLLNTEDYF. Here the CDR3 DNA reads TGTGCCAGCAGGCTGCTGAATACGGAAGATTACTTT.

V is TRBV23-1 and J is TRBJ2-7; D uncertain. TRBV23-1 counts as an open reading frame of uncertain function. V was cut by 3 bases and J by 1 base, with 16 bases left in between. The CDR3 covers 16 residues. CDR3 sequence reads: CASSQKGRVKSYEQYF. CDR3 DNA: TGCGCCAGCAGTCAGAAGGGTAGAGTTAAGTCCTACGAGCAGTACTTC.

V is TRBV6-5 and J is TRBJ1-1; D unresolved. Per the germline V gene, CDR1 is MNHEY and CDR2 is SVGAGI. Trimming removed 5 bases at V and 2 bases at J, with 21 bases between. This CDR3 comprises 17 residues. CDR3 DNA sequence: TGTGCCAGCAGTCTCGGGCCACTGACTAGATTAAACACTGAAGCTTTCTTT. Encoded protein: CASSLGPLTRLNTEAFF.

This clonotype came up a few times. CDR3 sequence reads: CASSFRTGEYEQYF. The CDR3 coding sequence is TGTGCCAGCAGCTTCAGGACGGGGGAATACGAGCAGTACTTC. This chain uses TRBV7-9 with TRBJ2-7; tentative D call: TRBD2 (6 bases). The V gene lost 3 bases and the J gene lost 4 bases, with 13 bases spanning the gap. Germline lookup yields CDR1 SEHNR and CDR2 FQNEAQ (reference sequence). The CDR3 is made up of 14 amino acids.

The chain uses TRBV20-1 and TRBJ2-7; 11 bases line up with TRBD1. Trimming at V came to 6 bases and at J to 3 bases, leaving 10 bases not matched to a gene. The CDR3 length is 15 residues. The germline CDR1 and CDR2 sequences are DFQATT and SNEGSKA (reference sequence). The CDR3 reads CSAPRTGGEGYEQYF. Written as DNA, the CDR3 is TGCAGTGCCCCGAGGACAGGGGGCGAAGGCTACGAGCAGTACTTC.

A remark on this clonotype: As the CDR3 is not closed by the conserved phenylalanine or tryptophan, this likely results from a read error. The V gene is TRBV12-3 or TRBV12-4, the J gene TRBJ2-5; no reliable D call. The CDR3 runs to 14 residues. V was trimmed by 3 bases and J by 5 bases, leaving 13 bases between them. The CDR3 protein is CASSFSTGGETQYL. In DNA, the CDR3 is TGTGCCAGCAGTTTCTCGACGGGCGGTGAGACCCAGTACTTA.

The V gene is TRBV28, the J gene TRBJ2-3, with D uncertain. Trimming took 2 bases from V and 4 from J, leaving 10 bases between them. This CDR3 is built from 14 residues. CDR1 MDHEN and CDR2 SYDVKM come from the germline V gene. CDR3 nucleotide sequence: TGTGCCAGCAGTTTAACTCAAGGCGCAGATACGCAGTATTTT. Translating it yields CASSLTQGADTQYF.

This chain joins TRBV27 and TRBJ2-1; TRBD2 aligns across 10 bases. The V gene's germline CDR1 is MNHEY and CDR2 SMNVEV (reference sequence). V lost 3 bases and J lost 0; bases outside the gene matches: 11. The length of the CDR3 is 19 residues. The CDR3 nucleotides are TGTGCCAGCAGTTTTTTGGGTCTAGCGGGGGCCGGCTCCTACAATGAGCAGTTCTTC. This encodes CASSFLGLAGAGSYNEQFF.

This clonotype was recorded a few times. V gene TRBV7-9 combines with J gene TRBJ2-5; D remains unclear. V was trimmed by 1 base and J by 1 base, leaving 10 bases between them. This CDR3 comprises 15 residues. The germline V gene has CDR1 SEHNR and CDR2 FQNEAQ (reference sequence). The CDR3 bases are TGTGCCAGCAGCTTAGAGCTCCGGCCCCAAGAGACCCAGTACTTC. This codes for CASSLELRPQETQYF. Variable domain in full (rest from reference TRBV7-9 and TRBJ2-5): DTGVSQNPRHKITKRGQNVTFRCDPISEHNRLYWYRQTLGQGPEFLTYFQNEAQLEKSRLLSDRFSAERPKGSFSTLEIQRTEQGDSAMYLCASSLELRPQETQYFGPGTRLLVL.

In this sample, this clonotype turned up a few times. This sequence joins TRBV6-6 and TRBJ2-3, with 10 bases that match TRBD2. Germline assignment: CDR1 MNHNY and CDR2 SVGAGI (reference sequence). This CDR3 is 19 amino acids long. The V gene end was trimmed by 5 bases and the J gene end by 0 bases; junction bases not matched to a gene: 14. The CDR3 spells CASSPPGRLAGASTDTQYF. The CDR3 DNA follows: TGTGCCAGCAGTCCGCCCGGGAGACTAGCGGGTGCTAGCACAGATACGCAGTATTTT.

The chain employs TRBV25-1 and TRBJ1-2; the match to TRBD1 covers 7 bases. The length of the CDR3 is 15 residues. With 3 bases clipped from V and 4 bases from J, the junction kept 8 bases outside the gene matches. Germline CDR1 reads MGHDK; CDR2 reads SYGVNS. The DNA for the CDR3 is TGTGCCAGCAGTGACTCTCTGACAGGGAGCTATGGCTACACCTTC. It encodes CASSDSLTGSYGYTF.

This clonotype showed up just a few times. V usage is TRBV20-1 and J usage is TRBJ2-1, with a possible D match to TRBD2 (5 bases). Germline loops: CDR1 DFQATT, CDR2 SNEGSKA (reference sequence). The CDR3 is 17 amino acids. V was pared by 3 bases and J by 0 bases, with 18 bases between. CDR3 nucleotides: TGCAGTGCTAGTGATCGTGGCGGACTGAGCTCCTACAATGAGCAGTTCTTC. Translating it yields CSASDRGGLSSYNEQFF.

The rearrangement uses TRBV5-8 and TRBJ2-2; 8 positions agree with TRBD1. CDR1 SGHTS and CDR2 YDEGEE come from the germline V gene. The CDR3 totals 16 residues. V shed 2 bases, J shed 5 bases, and the junction held 8 bases outside the gene matches. The CDR3 nucleotides are TGTGCCAGCAGCTTCCAGACAGGGGTAAAGACCGGGGAGCTGTTTTTT. Protein product: CASSFQTGVKTGELFF.

CDR3 DNA: TGTGCCAGCAGCCAGCTCGGTGAACGAAACTATGGCTACACCTTC. Its translation is CASSQLGERNYGYTF. The chain has TRBV4-2 and TRBJ1-2; D ambiguous. This CDR3 spans 15 amino acids. The germline gives CDR1 LGHNA, CDR2 YNFKEQ. Trimming pared 3 bases from V and 2 bases from J, leaving 13 bases between.